This T cell receptor beta chain came from a study of identical twins. Study-wide results and caveats: Among monozygotic twins, out-of-frame TCR alpha sharing exceeded what models predicted.

The CDR3 loop spans 16 amino acids. The germline V gene encodes CDR1 SGDLS and CDR2 YYNGEE. Trimming cost V 4 bases and J 1 base; bases outside gene matches: 7. Turning to this clonotype: Its specificity is not known.

TCRdb independently ran MiXCR on the 5' RACE reads; one entry per CDR3 protein. The table includes 400,000 to 500,000 distinct CDR3 sequences, around 20% detected once. Material for sequencing was naive T cells sorted from blood. This chain links TRBV9 with TRBJ2-2, with 7 nucleotides matching TRBD1. The TCR comes from a man between 45 and 60 years old in good health. The CDR3 sequence: CASSPKTGRNTGELFF. CDR3 nucleotide sequence: TGTGCCAGCAGCCCAAAGACAGGGAGGAACACCGGGGAGCTGTTTTTT.